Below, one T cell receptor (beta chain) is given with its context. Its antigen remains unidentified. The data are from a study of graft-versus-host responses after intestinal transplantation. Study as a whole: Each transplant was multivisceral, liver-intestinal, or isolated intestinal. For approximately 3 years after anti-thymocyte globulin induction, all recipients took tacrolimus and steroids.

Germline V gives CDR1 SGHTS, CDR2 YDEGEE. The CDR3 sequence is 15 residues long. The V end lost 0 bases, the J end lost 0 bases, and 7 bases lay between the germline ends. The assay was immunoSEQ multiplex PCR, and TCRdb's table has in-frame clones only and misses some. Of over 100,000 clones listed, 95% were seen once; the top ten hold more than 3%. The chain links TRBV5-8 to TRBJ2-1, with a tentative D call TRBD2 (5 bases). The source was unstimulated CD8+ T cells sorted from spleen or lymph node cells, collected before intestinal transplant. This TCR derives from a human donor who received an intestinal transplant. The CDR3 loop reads CASSLGGSSYNEQFF. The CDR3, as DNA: TGTGCCAGCAGCTTGGGTGGGAGCTCCTACAATGAGCAGTTCTTC.